The clone carrying this T cell receptor beta chain was seen just once. The antigen is not known. The sample comes from a study of shared clonotypes between healthy human individuals. Study outcomes and limitations: The four-donor shared clonotypes exceeded non-shared clonotypes in generation probability, with non-shared ones scoring lower. The rarefaction results pointed to incomplete sorted-subset sequencing despite large depth.

In the naive CD8 group, cells lacked CD45RO and were positively selected for CCR7, so terminally differentiated effector memory CD45RA+ cells were left out. Replicate PCRs from sorted subsets contained about 200 ng DNA, which is approximately 30,000 T cell genomes. Clones were sequenced by immunoSEQ multiplex PCR, and TCRdb holds only the in-frame ones, with some missing. Of about 1,800,000 clones in the sample, about 95% were seen once. The sequencing input was naive CD8+ T cells sorted from blood. The TCR comes from a man in his late teens or twenties in good health.

This CDR3 reads CASSPHQSSYNEQFF. CDR3 in DNA: TGTGCCAGTAGTCCTCACCAAAGCTCCTACAATGAGCAGTTCTTC. The genes are TRBV19 and TRBJ2-1; D is unresolved. Germline CDR1 LNHDA, CDR2 SQIVND (reference sequence). The V gene lost 5 bases and the J gene lost 0 bases, with 11 bases spanning the gap. The length of the CDR3 is 15 residues.